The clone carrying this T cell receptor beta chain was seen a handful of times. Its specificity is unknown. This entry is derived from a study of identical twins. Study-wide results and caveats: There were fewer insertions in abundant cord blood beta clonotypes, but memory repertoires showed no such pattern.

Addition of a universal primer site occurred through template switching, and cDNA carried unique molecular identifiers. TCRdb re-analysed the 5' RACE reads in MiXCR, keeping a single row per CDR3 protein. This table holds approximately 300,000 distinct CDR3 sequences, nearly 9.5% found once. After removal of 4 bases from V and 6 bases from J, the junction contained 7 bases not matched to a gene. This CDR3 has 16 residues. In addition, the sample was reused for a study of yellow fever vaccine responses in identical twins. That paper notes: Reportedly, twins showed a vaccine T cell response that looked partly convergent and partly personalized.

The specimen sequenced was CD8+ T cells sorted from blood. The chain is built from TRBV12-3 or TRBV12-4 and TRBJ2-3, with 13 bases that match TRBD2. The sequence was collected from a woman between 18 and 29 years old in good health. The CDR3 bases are TGTGCCAGCAGTTCGACTAGCGGGGGGTCAGTCGATACGCAGTATTTT. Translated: CASSSTSGGSVDTQYF.